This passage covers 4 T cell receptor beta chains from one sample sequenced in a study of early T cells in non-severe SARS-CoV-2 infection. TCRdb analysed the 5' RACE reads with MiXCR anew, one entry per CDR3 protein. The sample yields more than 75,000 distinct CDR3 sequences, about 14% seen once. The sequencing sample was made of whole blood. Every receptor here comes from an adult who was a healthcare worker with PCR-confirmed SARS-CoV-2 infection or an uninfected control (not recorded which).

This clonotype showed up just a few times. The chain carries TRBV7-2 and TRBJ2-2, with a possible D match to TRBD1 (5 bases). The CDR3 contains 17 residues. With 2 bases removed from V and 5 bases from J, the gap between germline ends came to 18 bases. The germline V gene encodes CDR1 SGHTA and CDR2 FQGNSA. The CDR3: CASSLSQGILWTGELFF. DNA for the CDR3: TGTGCCAGCAGCTTATCCCAGGGAATCCTTTGGACCGGGGAGCTGTTTTTT. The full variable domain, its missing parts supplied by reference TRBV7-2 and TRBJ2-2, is GAGVSQSPSNKVTEKGKDVELRCDPISGHTALYWYRQSLGQGLEFLIYFQGNSAPDKSGLPSDRFSAERTGGSVSTLTIQRTQQEDSAVYLCASSLSQGILWTGELFFGEGSRLTVL.

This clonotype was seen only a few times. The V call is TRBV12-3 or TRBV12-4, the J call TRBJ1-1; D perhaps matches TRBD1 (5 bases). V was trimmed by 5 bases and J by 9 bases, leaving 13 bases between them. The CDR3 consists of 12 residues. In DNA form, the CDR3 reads TGTGCCAGCAGTCTCCGGGACGGGAAAGCTTTCTTT. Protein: CASSLRDGKAFF.

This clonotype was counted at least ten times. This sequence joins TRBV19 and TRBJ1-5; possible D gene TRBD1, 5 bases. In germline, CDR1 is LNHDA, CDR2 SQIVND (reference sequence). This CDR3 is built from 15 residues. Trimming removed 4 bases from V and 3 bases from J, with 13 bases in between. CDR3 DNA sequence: TGTGCCAGTAGTACCAACCGGGGCCCCAATCAGCCCCAGCATTTT. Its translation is CASSTNRGPNQPQHF.

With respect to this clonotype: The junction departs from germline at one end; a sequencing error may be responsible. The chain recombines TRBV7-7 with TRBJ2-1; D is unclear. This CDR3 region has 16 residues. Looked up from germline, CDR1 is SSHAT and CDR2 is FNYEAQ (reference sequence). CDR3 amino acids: CASSSRRTDSYNEQFF. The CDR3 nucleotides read TGTGCTAGCAGCTCCCGCCGGACCGACTCCTACAATGAGCAGTTCTTC.